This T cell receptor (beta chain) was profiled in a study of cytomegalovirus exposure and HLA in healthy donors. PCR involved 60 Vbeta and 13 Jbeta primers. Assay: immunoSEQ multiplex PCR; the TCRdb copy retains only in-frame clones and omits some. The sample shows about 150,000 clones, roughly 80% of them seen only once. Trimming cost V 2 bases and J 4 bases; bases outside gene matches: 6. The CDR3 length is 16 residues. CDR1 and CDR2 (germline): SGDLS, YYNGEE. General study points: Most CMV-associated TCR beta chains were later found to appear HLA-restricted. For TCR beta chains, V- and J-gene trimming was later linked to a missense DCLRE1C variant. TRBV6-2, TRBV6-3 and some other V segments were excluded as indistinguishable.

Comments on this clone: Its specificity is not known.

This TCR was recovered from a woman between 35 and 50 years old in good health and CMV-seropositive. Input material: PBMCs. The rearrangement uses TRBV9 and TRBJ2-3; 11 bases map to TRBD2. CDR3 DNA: TGTGCCAGCAGCGTCGCCCCTAGCGGGAGGTCAGATACGCAGTATTTT. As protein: CASSVAPSGRSDTQYF.